These 3 T cell receptor beta chains came from one sample sequenced in a study of blood T cell repertoires in COVID-19. Using immunoSEQ multiplex PCR, the repertoire was profiled, and TCRdb retains in-frame clones only, with some absent. This sample has around 140,000 clones, with approximately 88% found just once. Sequencing was done on a sample of peripheral blood. These receptors all come from a human donor in a cohort sampled during active COVID-19.

This chain joins TRBV19 and TRBJ1-1, with D perhaps matching TRBD1 (6 bases). Germline CDR1 and CDR2: LNHDA and SQIVND (reference sequence). The CDR3 is 14 amino acids. The germline V and J ends were trimmed by 8 bases and 5 bases, with 18 bases remaining between them. This CDR3 reads CASSSDSVYTEAFF. As DNA, the CDR3 is TGTGCCAGTTCTTCGGACAGCGTTTATACTGAAGCTTTCTTT. Complete variable domain (other parts from reference TRBV19 and TRBJ1-1): DGGITQSPKYLFRKEGQNVTLSCEQNLNHDAMYWYRQDPGQGLRLIYYSQIVNDFQKGDIAEGYSVSREKKESFPLTVTSAQKNPTAFYLCASSSDSVYTEAFFGQGTRLTVV.

The J gene is TRBJ2-7, the V gene TRBV5-1, with 8 bases aligning to TRBD2. Germline V gene data show CDR1 as SGHRS and CDR2 as YFSETQ. The V segment lost 4 bases and the J segment 7 bases; nucleotides outside the gene matches: 13. This CDR3 comprises 15 residues. This chain's CDR3 is CASSLQSGGSGEQYF. The CDR3, as DNA: TGCGCCAGCAGCCTTCAAAGCGGGGGATCTGGGGAGCAGTACTTC.

In the case of this clone: Other DNA variants within this sample encode the same CDR3. The V gene is TRBV13, the J gene TRBJ1-3; no definite D call. Trimming left V 0 bases short and J 1 base short, with 7 bases between. The germline V gene has CDR1 PRHDT and CDR2 FYEKMQ (reference sequence). CDR3 length: 15 residues. DNA for the CDR3: TGTGCCAGCAGCTTAGGGACGGGGTCTGGAAACACCATATATTTT. Amino acids: CASSLGTGSGNTIYF.